This passage covers 12 T cell receptor beta chains from one sample sequenced in a study of T-cell reconstitution after alpha-beta-depleted transplantation in children. The authors prepared the TCRbeta library with unique molecular identifiers. Each CDR3 protein gets one entry after TCRdb re-called the PCR reads with MiXCR. The sample carries roughly 200,000 distinct CDR3 sequences, 8% to 9.5% recorded once. The specimen was PBMCs from the stem cell graft donor, collected from the stem cell graft. The receptors originated from a human donor who donated a stem cell graft to a child with acute lymphoblastic leukemia.

The J gene is TRBJ2-3, the V gene TRBV7-9; D is unclear. The CDR3 is made up of 15 amino acids. CDR1 is SEHNR, CDR2 FQNEAQ, per germline (reference sequence). V was shortened by 5 bases and J by 4 bases, with 16 bases between the two germline ends. CDR3 region: CASSQTLSTADTQYF. The CDR3 coding sequence is TGTGCCAGCAGCCAGACCCTCTCGACGGCAGATACGCAGTATTTT.

This clonotype came up a few times. V usage is TRBV5-1 and J usage is TRBJ2-5; D unresolved. Trimming cost V 7 bases and J 4 bases, with 23 bases left between them. This CDR3 comprises 16 residues. Per germline, CDR1 SGHRS and CDR2 YFSETQ. The CDR3 DNA is TGCGCCAGCCAGGTCCAGTATAGGGCCTTTGCAGAGACCCAGTACTTC. As protein: CASQVQYRAFAETQYF.

This clonotype was recorded many times. The chain is built from TRBV10-2 and TRBJ2-3, with D possibly being TRBD2 (6 bases). In germline, CDR1 is WSHSY, CDR2 SAAADI. The ends were cut back, 8 bases at V and 5 bases at J, with 14 bases in the middle. This CDR3 region has 13 residues. The CDR3 here is CASATSLVDTQYF. CDR3 nucleotide sequence: TGCGCCAGCGCTACTAGCTTGGTAGATACGCAGTATTTT.

The V and J genes are TRBV3-1 and TRBJ2-1; D uncertain. Germline V gene lookup returns CDR1 LGHDT and CDR2 YNNKEL (reference sequence). V was clipped by 1 base and J by 3 bases, with 10 bases between them. The CDR3 is 15 amino acids. CDR3 amino acids: CASSQASDHYNEQFF. In DNA, the CDR3 is TGTGCCAGCAGCCAAGCTAGTGACCACTACAATGAGCAGTTCTTC.

This clonotype showed up many times. The chain uses TRBV24-1 and TRBJ2-1; 7 bases align to TRBD1. The CDR3 runs to 14 residues. V gave up 2 bases and J gave up 4 bases; unmatched junction bases: 1. Germline V gene lookup returns CDR1 KGHDR and CDR2 SFDVKD. This CDR3 is CATSDSTGYNEQFF. In nucleotides, the CDR3 is TGTGCCACCAGTGATTCGACAGGGTACAATGAGCAGTTCTTC.

This clonotype has ten or more counts. The rearrangement links TRBV10-3 to TRBJ2-6; no clear D gene. The CDR3 totals 13 residues. V gave up 8 bases and J gave up 3 bases, with 8 bases separating them. Germline CDR1 and CDR2: ENHRY and SYGVKD. The CDR3, as DNA: TGTGCCATCTCAACAGTTGGGGCCAACGTCCTGACTTTC. The encoded protein is CAISTVGANVLTF.

In this sample, this clonotype turned up many times. This sequence joins TRBV12-3 or TRBV12-4 and TRBJ1-5, with a tentative D call TRBD1 (5 bases). V lost 0 bases and J 0 bases, leaving 9 bases between the germline ends. This CDR3 is 16 amino acids long. CDR3 coding DNA: TGTGCCAGCAGTTTAGCGCGGGACTATAGCAATCAGCCCCAGCATTTT. This gives the protein CASSLARDYSNQPQHF.

This clonotype was found a few times. In nucleotides, the CDR3 is TGCAGTGCTAGCGCTCTACTAGCGGGGGGCCGGTTAGAGACCCAGTACTTC. It yields the protein CSASALLAGGRLETQYF. The chain carries TRBV20-1 and TRBJ2-5, with 12 bases lining up with TRBD2. CDR1 is DFQATT, CDR2 SNEGSKA, per germline (reference sequence). After removal of 3 bases from V and 4 bases from J, the junction contained 12 bases not matched to a gene. CDR3 size: 17 residues.

The chain employs TRBV5-1 and TRBJ2-1; TRBD2 aligns across 10 bases. The V gene's germline CDR1 is SGHRS and CDR2 YFSETQ. This CDR3 is built from 15 residues. The trim removed 6 bases at V and 2 bases at J, leaving 5 bases unmatched. For the CDR3, the DNA is TGCGCCAGCACCGAAACTAGCGGGGCCTACAATGAGCAGTTCTTC. Encoded protein: CASTETSGAYNEQFF.

The chain joins TRBV2 to TRBJ2-5, with a possible D match to TRBD2 (6 bases). The germline V gene has CDR1 SNHLY and CDR2 FYNNEI. Trimming took 5 bases from V and 4 from J, leaving 11 bases between them. The CDR3 extends over 13 amino acids. CDR3 sequence: CASSFRDLETQYF. In DNA form, the CDR3 reads TGTGCCAGCAGTTTCCGGGACTTAGAGACCCAGTACTTC.

This clonotype has ten or more counts. This chain joins TRBV3-1 and TRBJ2-7; 9 nucleotides align to TRBD1. The CDR3 contains 16 residues. The germline V gene has CDR1 LGHDT and CDR2 YNNKEL (reference sequence). Trimming at V came to 0 bases and at J to 3 bases, leaving 6 bases not matched to a gene. CDR3 protein: CASSQDGGQGNYEQYF. The CDR3 DNA is TGTGCCAGCAGCCAAGATGGCGGACAGGGGAACTACGAGCAGTACTTC.

Ten or more counts support this clonotype. V usage is TRBV5-1 and J usage is TRBJ2-5; D might be TRBD2 (5 bases). The CDR3 runs to 14 residues. CDR1 is SGHRS and CDR2 is YFSETQ in the germline V gene. V was shortened by 0 bases and J by 5 bases, with 11 bases between the two germline ends. CDR3: CASSLDGDRETQYF. CDR3 sequence (DNA): TGCGCCAGCAGCTTGGACGGGGATCGGGAGACCCAGTACTTC.